The T cell receptor beta chain described here comes from a study of OX40 agonist ivuxolimab in advanced cancers. Study at large: Under the entry rules, prior anti-PD-1, anti-PD-L1 or anti-CTLA-4 therapy was allowed, and about 40% had some.

Baseline was the first blood sampling point, followed by cycle 4 day 1 and cycle 7 day 1. Germline V gene lookup returns CDR1 LGHNT and CDR2 FRNRAP. The CDR3 is made up of 12 amino acids. V was cut by 6 bases and J by 4 bases, with 9 bases left in between. In regard to this clone: Its antigen is still unknown.

Whole-study results and caveats: In the 0.1 to 3.0 mg/kg range, CD4+ and CD8+ blood T cells had expanded clonally by week 6.

Sequenced by immunoSEQ multiplex PCR; TCRdb stores in-frame clones only, minus some. The data hold more than 55,000 clones, with around 86% observed a single time. The specimen was CD4+ or CD8+ T cells sorted from blood, collected in a trial of the OX40 agonist ivuxolimab. The sequence came from an adult with an advanced solid tumor such as melanoma, head and neck, liver or kidney cancer. V is TRBV12-5 and J is TRBJ2-5; possibly TRBD1 for D (6 bases). DNA for the CDR3: TGTGCTAGTGGATGGACAGTAGAGACCCAGTACTTC. Amino acids: CASGWTVETQYF.